This T cell receptor beta chain originates from a study of T cells in Graves' hyperthyroidism and ophthalmopathy. Whole-study results and caveats: Most expanded thyroid clonotypes above 0.001 also appeared in blood.

The source material, RNA transcripts, was used to amplify TCR beta CDR3 regions. The primer set for the first-round RT-PCR of the TCR CDR3 was HTBI. TCRdb independently ran MiXCR on the multiplex PCR reads; one entry per CDR3 protein. Among hundreds of thousands of distinct CDR3 sequences listed, approximately 14% were seen once. With respect to this clonotype: Antigen specificity is unknown.

Germline CDR1 and CDR2: LGHDT and YNNKEL (reference sequence). V shed 2 bases, J shed 8 bases, and the junction held 17 bases outside the gene matches. This CDR3 has 19 amino acids. The chain is built from TRBV3-1 and TRBJ2-1; TRBD2 aligns across 11 bases. The receptor was derived from a woman aged 18-30 years with Graves' hyperthyroidism. Specimen: blood. DNA of the CDR3: TGTGCCAGCAGCCAATCATCGCCGGATAGCGGGAGGGCCCTCTATGAGCAGTTCTTC. Amino acids: CASSQSSPDSGRALYEQFF.